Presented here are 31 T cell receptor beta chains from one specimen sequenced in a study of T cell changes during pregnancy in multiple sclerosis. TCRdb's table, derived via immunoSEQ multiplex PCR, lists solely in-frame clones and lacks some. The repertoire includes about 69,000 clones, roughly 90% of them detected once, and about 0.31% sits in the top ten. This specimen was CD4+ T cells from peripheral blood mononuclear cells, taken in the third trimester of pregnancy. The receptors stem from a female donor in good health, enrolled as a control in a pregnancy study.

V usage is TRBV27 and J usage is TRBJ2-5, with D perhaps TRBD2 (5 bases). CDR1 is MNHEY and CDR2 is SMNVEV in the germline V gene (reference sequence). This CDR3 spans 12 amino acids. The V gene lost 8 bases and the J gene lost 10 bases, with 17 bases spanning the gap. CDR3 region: CASAGPDLVQYF. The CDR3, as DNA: TGTGCCAGCGCGGGCCCCGATTTAGTCCAGTACTTC.

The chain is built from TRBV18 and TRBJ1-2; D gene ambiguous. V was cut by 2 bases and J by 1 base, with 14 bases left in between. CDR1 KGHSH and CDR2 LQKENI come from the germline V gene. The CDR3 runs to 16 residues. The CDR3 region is CASSPKILADNYGYTF. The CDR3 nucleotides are TGTGCCAGCTCACCAAAGATTCTGGCGGATAACTATGGCTACACCTTC.

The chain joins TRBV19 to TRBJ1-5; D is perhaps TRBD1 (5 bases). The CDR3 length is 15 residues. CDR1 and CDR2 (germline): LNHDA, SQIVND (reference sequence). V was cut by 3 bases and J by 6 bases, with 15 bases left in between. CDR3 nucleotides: TGTGCCAGTAGTATGGTTCAGGGTAGGGCTCAGCCCCAGCATTTT. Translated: CASSMVQGRAQPQHF.

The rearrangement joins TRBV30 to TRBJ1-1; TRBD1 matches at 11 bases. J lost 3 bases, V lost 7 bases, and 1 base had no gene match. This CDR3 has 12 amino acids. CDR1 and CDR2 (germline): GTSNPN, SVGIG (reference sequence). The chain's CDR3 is CASGQGDTEAFF. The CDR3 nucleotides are TGTGCCTCGGGACAGGGGGACACTGAAGCTTTCTTT.

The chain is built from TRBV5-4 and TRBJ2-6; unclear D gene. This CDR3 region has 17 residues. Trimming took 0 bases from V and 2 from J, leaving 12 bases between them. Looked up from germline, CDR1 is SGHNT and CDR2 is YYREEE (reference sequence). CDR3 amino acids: CASSLGAAVPGANVLTF. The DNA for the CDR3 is TGTGCCAGCAGCTTGGGGGCAGCAGTGCCTGGGGCCAACGTCCTGACTTTC.

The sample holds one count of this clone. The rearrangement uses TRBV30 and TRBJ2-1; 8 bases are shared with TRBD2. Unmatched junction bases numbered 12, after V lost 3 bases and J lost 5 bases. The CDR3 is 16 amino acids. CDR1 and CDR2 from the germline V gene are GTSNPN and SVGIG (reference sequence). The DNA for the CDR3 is TGTGCCTGGAGCACACTCCGGGGGGGCCGGGACAATGAGCAGTTCTTC. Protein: CAWSTLRGGRDNEQFF. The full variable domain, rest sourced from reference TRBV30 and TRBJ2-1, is SQTIHQWPATLVQPVGSPLSLECTVEGTSNPNLYWYRQAAGRGLQLLFYSVGIGQISSEVPQNLSASRPQDRQFILSSKKLLLSDSGFYLCAWSTLRGGRDNEQFFGPGTRLTVL.

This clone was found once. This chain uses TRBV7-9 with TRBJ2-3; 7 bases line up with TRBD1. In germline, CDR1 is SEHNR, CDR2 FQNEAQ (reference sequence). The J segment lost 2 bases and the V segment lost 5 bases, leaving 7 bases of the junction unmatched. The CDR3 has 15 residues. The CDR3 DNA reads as TGTGCCAGCAGCGCAGGACAGGTGGCCACAGATACGCAGTATTTT. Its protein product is CASSAGQVATDTQYF.

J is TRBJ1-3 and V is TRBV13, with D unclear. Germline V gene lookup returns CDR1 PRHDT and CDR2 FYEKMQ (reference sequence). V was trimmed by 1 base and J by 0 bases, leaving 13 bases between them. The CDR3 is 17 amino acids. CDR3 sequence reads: CASSLVSVSSSGNTIYF. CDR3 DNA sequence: TGTGCCAGCAGCTTAGTCTCGGTATCCTCCTCTGGAAACACCATATATTTT.

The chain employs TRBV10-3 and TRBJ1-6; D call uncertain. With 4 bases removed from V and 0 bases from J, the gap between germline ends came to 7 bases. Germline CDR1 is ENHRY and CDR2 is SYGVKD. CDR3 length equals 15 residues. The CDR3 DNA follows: TGTGCCATCAGTGTAGGAGGCTCCTATAATTCACCCCTCCACTTT. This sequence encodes CAISVGGSYNSPLHF.

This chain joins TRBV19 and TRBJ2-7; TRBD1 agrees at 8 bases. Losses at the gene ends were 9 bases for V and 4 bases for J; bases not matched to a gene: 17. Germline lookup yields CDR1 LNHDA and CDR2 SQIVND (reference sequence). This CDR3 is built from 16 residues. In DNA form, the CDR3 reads TGTGCCAGCGAAGCTTCCGGGACAGGCTTCGGTTACGAGCAGTACTTC. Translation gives CASEASGTGFGYEQYF.

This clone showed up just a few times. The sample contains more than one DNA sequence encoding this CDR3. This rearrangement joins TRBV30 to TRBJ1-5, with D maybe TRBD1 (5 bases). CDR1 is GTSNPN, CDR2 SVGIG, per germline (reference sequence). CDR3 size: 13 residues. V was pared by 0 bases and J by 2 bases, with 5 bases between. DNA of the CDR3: TGTGCCTGGAGTGTACAGGGCAATCAGCCCCAGCATTTT. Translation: CAWSVQGNQPQHF.

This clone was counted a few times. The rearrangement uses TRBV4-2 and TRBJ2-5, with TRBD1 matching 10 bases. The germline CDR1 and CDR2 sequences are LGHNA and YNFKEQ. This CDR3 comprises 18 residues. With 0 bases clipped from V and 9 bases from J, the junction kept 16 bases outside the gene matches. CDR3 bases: TGTGCCAGCAGCCAAGATGGCCATGGGACAGGGGCACCAAGGGCCCAGTACTTC. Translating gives CASSQDGHGTGAPRAQYF.

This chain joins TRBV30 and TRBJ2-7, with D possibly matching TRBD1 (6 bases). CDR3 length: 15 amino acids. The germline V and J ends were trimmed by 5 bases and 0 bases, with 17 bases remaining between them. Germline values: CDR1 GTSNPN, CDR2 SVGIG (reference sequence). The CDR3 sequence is CAWDPDSSRSYEQYF. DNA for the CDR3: TGTGCCTGGGACCCGGACAGTTCTCGCTCCTACGAGCAGTACTTC.

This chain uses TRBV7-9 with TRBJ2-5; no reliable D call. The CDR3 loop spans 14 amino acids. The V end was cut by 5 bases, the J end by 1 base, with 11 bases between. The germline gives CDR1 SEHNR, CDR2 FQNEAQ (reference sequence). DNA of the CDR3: TGTGCCAGCAGCCCAGGCAGCAGCCAAGAGACCCAGTACTTC. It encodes CASSPGSSQETQYF.

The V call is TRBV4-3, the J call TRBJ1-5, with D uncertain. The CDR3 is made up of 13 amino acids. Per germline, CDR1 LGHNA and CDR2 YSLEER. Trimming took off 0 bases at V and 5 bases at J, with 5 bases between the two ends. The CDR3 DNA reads TGCGCCAGCAGCCAAGACCGGTATCAGCCCCAGCATTTT. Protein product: CASSQDRYQPQHF.

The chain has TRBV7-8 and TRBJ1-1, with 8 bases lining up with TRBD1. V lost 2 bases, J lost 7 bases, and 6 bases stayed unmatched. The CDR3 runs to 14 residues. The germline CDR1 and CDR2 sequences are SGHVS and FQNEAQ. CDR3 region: CASSLPDRDIEAFF. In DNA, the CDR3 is TGTGCCAGCAGCTTACCGGACAGGGACATTGAAGCTTTCTTT.

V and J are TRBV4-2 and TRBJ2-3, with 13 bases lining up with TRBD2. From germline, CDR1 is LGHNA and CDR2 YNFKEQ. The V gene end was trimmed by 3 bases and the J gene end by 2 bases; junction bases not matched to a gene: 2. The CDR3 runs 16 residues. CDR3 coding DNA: TGTGCCAGCAGCCAGACTAGCGGGGGGATCACAGATACGCAGTATTTT. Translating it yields CASSQTSGGITDTQYF.

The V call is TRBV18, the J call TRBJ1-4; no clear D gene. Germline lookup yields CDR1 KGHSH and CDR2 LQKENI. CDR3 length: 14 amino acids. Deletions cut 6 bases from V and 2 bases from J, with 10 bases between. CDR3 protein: CASSLQLTNEKLFF. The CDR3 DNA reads TGTGCCAGCTCGCTACAGCTGACTAATGAAAAACTGTTTTTT. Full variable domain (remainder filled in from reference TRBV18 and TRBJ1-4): NAGVMQNPRHLVRRRGQEARLRCSPMKGHSHVYWYRQLPEEGLKFMVYLQKENIIDESGMPKERFSAEFPKEGPSILRIQQVVRGDSAAYFCASSLQLTNEKLFFGSGTQLSVL.

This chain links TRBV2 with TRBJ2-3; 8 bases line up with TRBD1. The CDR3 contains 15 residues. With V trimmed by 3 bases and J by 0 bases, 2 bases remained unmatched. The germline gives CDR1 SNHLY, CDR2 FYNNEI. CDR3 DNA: TGTGCCAGCAGTGACAGGACAGGGAGCACAGATACGCAGTATTTT. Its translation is CASSDRTGSTDTQYF. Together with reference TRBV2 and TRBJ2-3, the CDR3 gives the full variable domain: EPEVTQTPSHQVTQMGQEVILRCVPISNHLYFYWYRQILGQKVEFLVSFYNNEISEKSEIFDDQFSVERPDGSNFTLKIRSTKLEDSAMYFCASSDRTGSTDTQYFGPGTRLTVL.

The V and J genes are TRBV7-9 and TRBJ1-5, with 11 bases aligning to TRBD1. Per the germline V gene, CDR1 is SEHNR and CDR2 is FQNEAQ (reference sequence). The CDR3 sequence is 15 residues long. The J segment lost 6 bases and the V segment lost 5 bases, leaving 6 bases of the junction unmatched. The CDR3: CASSPWTGGFQPQHF. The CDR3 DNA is TGTGCCAGCAGCCCCTGGACAGGGGGCTTTCAGCCCCAGCATTTT.

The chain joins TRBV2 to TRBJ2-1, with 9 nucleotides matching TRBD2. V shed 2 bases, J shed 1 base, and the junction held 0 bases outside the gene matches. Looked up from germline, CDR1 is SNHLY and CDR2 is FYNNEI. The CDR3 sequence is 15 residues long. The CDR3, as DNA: TGTGCCAGCAGTGAACTAGCGGGGTCCTACAATGAGCAGTTCTTC. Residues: CASSELAGSYNEQFF. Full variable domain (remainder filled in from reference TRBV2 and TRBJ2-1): EPEVTQTPSHQVTQMGQEVILRCVPISNHLYFYWYRQILGQKVEFLVSFYNNEISEKSEIFDDQFSVERPDGSNFTLKIRSTKLEDSAMYFCASSELAGSYNEQFFGPGTRLTVL.

The CDR3 reads CASSPPGGLTGNTIYF. The CDR3 coding sequence is TGTGCCAGCAGCCCTCCGGGGGGGCTGACTGGAAACACCATATATTTT. The chain uses TRBV5-4 and TRBJ1-3; D may be TRBD1 (6 bases). With 4 bases removed from V and 2 bases from J, the gap between germline ends came to 16 bases. CDR1 is SGHNT and CDR2 is YYREEE in the germline V gene (reference sequence). The CDR3 extends over 16 amino acids. The whole variable domain, filled in from reference TRBV5-4 and TRBJ1-3, reads ETGVTQSPTHLIKTRGQQVTLRCSSQSGHNTVSWYQQALGQGPQFIFQYYREEENGRGNFPPRFSGLQFPNYSSELNVNALELDDSALYLCASSPPGGLTGNTIYFGEGSWLTVV.

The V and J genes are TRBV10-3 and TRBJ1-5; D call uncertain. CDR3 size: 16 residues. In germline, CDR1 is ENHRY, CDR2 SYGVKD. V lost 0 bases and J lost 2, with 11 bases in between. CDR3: CAISESSWQGNQPQHF. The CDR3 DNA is TGTGCCATCAGTGAGTCGAGTTGGCAGGGCAATCAGCCCCAGCATTTT.

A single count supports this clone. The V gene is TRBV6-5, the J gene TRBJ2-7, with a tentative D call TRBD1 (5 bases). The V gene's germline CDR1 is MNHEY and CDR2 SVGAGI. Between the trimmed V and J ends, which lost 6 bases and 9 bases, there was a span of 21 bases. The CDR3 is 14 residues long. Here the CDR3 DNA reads TGTGCCAGCAGGGCCGAAGGGGAAAATTGGAGGCAGTACTTC. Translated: CASRAEGENWRQYF.

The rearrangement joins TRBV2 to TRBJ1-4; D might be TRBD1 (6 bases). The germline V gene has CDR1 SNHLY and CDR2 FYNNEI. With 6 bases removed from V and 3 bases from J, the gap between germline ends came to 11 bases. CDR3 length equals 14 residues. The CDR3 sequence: CASRRTVPNEKLFF. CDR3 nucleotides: TGTGCCAGCAGAAGGACAGTGCCTAATGAAAAACTGTTTTTT.

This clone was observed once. In DNA form, the CDR3 reads TGTGCCAGCAGCCAGAGGACTAGCGGGGGGGCCGCCAACCCCTACGAGCAGTACTTC. Translation gives CASSQRTSGGAANPYEQYF. The gene calls are TRBV4-2 and TRBJ2-7, with 15 bases that match TRBD2. The J segment lost 2 bases and the V segment lost 3 bases, leaving 11 bases of the junction unmatched. CDR3 length equals 19 residues. Germline V CDR1 and CDR2: LGHNA, YNFKEQ.

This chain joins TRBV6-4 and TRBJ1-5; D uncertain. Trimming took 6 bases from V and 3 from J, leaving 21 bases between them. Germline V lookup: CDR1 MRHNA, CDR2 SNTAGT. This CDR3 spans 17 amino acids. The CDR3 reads CASRSQFRQSSNQPQHF. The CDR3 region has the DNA TGTGCCAGCAGATCACAATTTCGACAAAGCTCCAATCAGCCCCAGCATTTT.

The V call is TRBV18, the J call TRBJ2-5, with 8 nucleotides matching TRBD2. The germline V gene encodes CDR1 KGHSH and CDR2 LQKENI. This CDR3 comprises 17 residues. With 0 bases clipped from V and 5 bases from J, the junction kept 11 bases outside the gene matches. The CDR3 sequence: CASSPPRGGPSRETQYF. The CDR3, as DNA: TGTGCCAGCTCACCACCTCGGGGGGGCCCTTCGAGGGAGACCCAGTACTTC.

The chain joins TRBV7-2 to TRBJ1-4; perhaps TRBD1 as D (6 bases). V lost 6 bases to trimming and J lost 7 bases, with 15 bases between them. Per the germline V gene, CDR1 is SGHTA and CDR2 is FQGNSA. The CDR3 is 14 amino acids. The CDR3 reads CASSLGGGSEKLFF. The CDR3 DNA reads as TGTGCCAGCAGTCTGGGGGGCGGGAGTGAAAAACTGTTTTTT.

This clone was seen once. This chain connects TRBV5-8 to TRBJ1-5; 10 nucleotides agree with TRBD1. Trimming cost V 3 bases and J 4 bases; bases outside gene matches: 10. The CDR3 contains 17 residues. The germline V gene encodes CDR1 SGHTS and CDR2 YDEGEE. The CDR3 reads CASSSRDRGAHNQPQHF. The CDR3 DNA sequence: TGTGCCAGCAGCTCCCGGGACAGGGGTGCTCATAATCAGCCCCAGCATTTT.

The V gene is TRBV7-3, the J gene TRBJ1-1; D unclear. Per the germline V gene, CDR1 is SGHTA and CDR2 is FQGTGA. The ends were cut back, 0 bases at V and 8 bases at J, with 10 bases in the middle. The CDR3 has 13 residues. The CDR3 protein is CASSLTHSKEAFF. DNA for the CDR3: TGTGCCAGCAGCTTAACGCACAGCAAAGAAGCTTTCTTT.